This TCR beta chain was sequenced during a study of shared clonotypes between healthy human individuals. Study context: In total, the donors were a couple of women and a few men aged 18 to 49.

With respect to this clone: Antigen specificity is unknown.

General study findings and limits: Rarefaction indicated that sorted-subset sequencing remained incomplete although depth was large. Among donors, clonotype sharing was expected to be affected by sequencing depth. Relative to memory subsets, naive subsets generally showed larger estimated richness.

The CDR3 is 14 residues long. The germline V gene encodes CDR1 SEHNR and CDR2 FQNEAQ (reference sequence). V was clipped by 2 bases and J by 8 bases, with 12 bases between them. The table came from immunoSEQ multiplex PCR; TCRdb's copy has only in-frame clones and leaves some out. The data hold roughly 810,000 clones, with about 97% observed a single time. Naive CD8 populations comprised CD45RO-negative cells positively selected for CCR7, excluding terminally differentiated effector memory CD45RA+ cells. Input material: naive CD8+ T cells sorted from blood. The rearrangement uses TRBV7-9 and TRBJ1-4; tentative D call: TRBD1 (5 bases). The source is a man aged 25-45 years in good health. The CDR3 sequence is CASSLSKEGEKLFF. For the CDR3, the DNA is TGTGCCAGCAGCTTAAGCAAGGAGGGGGAAAAACTGTTTTTT.